The source of this T cell receptor (beta chain) is a study of blood T cells in healthy people across ages. Combining a sample-barcoded 5' primer with a J-beta primer mix, a second PCR ran for about 6 to 11 cycles. TCRdb reprocessed the 5' RACE reads with MiXCR, giving one entry per CDR3 protein. The table includes 1.2 million to 1.5 million distinct CDR3 sequences, 59% detected once. The CDR3 loop spans 16 amino acids. Germline trimming cut 4 bases from V and 7 bases from J; bases unmatched to any gene: 14. Germline CDR1 and CDR2: SGHRS and YFSETQ. This chain joins TRBV5-1 and TRBJ2-1, with 7 bases that match TRBD2. The clonotype comes from a man between 18 and 35 years old in good health. The specimen sequenced was blood. CDR3 nucleotide sequence: TGCGCCAGCAGCCCCAATCGCCCGGCGGGAGCAAATGAGCAGTTCTTC. This translates into CASSPNRPAGANEQFF.